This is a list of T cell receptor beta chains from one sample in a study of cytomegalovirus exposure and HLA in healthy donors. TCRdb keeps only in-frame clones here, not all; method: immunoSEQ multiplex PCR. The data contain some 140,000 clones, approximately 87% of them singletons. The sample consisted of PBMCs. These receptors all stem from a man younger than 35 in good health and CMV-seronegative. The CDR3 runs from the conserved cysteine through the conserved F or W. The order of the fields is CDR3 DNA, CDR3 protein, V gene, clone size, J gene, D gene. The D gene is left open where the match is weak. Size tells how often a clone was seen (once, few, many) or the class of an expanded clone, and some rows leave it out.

CDR3 DNA: TGTGCCAGCTCAGCACAAGGCGGCGAGGGTGAAAAACTGTTTTTT
CDR3 protein: CASSAQGGEGEKLFF
V gene: TRBV18
clone size: NA
J gene: TRBJ1-4
D gene: NA

CDR3 DNA: TGTGCCAGCAGCTTACCCACTGGGACTAGCGGGGGGCTCTCCTACGAGCAGTACTTC
CDR3 protein: CASSLPTGTSGGLSYEQYF
V gene: TRBV7-2
clone size: once
J gene: TRBJ2-7
D gene: TRBD2

CDR3 DNA: TGCAGCGTGTTACCCCACGGCCCGCGGGACTATGGCTACACCTTC
CDR3 protein: CSVLPHGPRDYGYTF
V gene: TRBV29-1
clone size: NA
J gene: TRBJ1-2
D gene: NA

CDR3 DNA: TGTGCCAGCAGCTTAGGGCAGGGGGCGGAAAAACTGTTTTTT
CDR3 protein: CASSLGQGAEKLFF
V gene: TRBV7-9
clone size: NA
J gene: TRBJ1-4
D gene: TRBD1

CDR3 DNA: TGTGCCATTCTACAGGGGGCCTCTGGAAACACCATATATTTT
CDR3 protein: CAILQGASGNTIYF
V gene: TRBV2
clone size: NA
J gene: TRBJ1-3
D gene: TRBD1

CDR3 DNA: TGTGCCTGGAATAGACTAGCCTACAATGAGCAGTTCTTC
CDR3 protein: CAWNRLAYNEQFF
V gene: TRBV30
clone size: NA
J gene: TRBJ2-1
D gene: NA

CDR3 DNA: TGTGCCAGCAGATACCTTGGACAGGGAAAAAATGGCTACACCTTC
CDR3 protein: CASRYLGQGKNGYTF
V gene: TRBV6-5
clone size: NA
J gene: TRBJ1-2
D gene: TRBD1

CDR3 DNA: TGTGCCAGCTTCGGACAGAAGGGTGGCTACACCTTC
CDR3 protein: CASFGQKGGYTF
V gene: TRBV7-9
clone size: NA
J gene: TRBJ1-2
D gene: NA

CDR3 DNA: TGTGCCAGCAGCGCATCTCGACCGACGGGGGAGACCCAGTACTTC
CDR3 protein: CASSASRPTGETQYF
V gene: TRBV11-2
clone size: NA
J gene: TRBJ2-5
D gene: NA

CDR3 DNA: TGCGCCAGCAGCTTGAGTAGCGGGATGTACAATGAGCAGTTCTTC
CDR3 protein: CASSLSSGMYNEQFF
V gene: TRBV5-1
clone size: NA
J gene: TRBJ2-1
D gene: TRBD2

CDR3 DNA: TGTGCCAGCCGATTGCAGGGGAACACTGAAGCTTTCTTT
CDR3 protein: CASRLQGNTEAFF
V gene: TRBV2
clone size: NA
J gene: TRBJ1-1
D gene: NA

CDR3 DNA: TGTGCCAGCAGCTCGGACAGGGGGCTCTACGAGCAGTACTTC
CDR3 protein: CASSSDRGLYEQYF
V gene: TRBV7-9
clone size: NA
J gene: TRBJ2-7
D gene: TRBD1

CDR3 DNA: TGCAGCGTCCGGGACACCGCCTACAATGAGCAGTTCTTC
CDR3 protein: CSVRDTAYNEQFF
V gene: TRBV29-1
clone size: NA
J gene: TRBJ2-1
D gene: NA

CDR3 DNA: TGTGCCAGCAATGAGAGCGGGAGGGCCGTCCTTACGCAGTATTTT
CDR3 protein: CASNESGRAVLTQYF
V gene: TRBV28
clone size: NA
J gene: TRBJ2-3
D gene: TRBD2

CDR3 DNA: TGTGCCAGTAGTTGGACAGCGAATCAGCCCCAGCATTTT
CDR3 protein: CASSWTANQPQHF
V gene: TRBV19
clone size: NA
J gene: TRBJ1-5
D gene: NA

CDR3 DNA: TGTGCCAGCAGTCAAGGATGGGGACAGGCCAGTTATGGCGGCAATCAGCCCCAGCATTTT
CDR3 protein: CASSQGWGQASYGGNQPQHF
V gene: TRBV6-1
clone size: NA
J gene: TRBJ1-5
D gene: TRBD1